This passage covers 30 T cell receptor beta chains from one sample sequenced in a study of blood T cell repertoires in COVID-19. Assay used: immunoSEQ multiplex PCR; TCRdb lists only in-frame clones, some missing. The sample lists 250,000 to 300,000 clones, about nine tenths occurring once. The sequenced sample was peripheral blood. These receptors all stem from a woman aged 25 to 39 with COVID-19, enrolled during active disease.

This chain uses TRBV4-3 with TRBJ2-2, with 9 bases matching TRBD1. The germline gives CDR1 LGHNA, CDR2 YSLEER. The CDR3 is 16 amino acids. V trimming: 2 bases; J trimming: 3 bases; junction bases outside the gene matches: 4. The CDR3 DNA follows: TGCGCCAGCAGCCAAAGGTGGGACAGGGACACCGGGGAGCTGTTTTTT. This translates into CASSQRWDRDTGELFF.

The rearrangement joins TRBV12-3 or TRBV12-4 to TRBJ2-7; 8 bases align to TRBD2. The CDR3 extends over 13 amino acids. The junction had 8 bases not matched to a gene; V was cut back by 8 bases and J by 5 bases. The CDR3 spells CASGQRESHEQYF. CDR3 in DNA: TGTGCCAGCGGTCAGCGGGAGTCCCACGAGCAGTACTTC.

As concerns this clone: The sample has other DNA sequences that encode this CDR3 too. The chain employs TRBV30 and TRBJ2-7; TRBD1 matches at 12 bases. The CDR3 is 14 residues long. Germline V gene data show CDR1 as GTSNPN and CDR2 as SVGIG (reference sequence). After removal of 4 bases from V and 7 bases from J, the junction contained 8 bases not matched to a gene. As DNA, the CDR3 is TGTGCCTGGAATCCGGGACAGGGGGCTGGGGAGCAGTACTTC. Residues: CAWNPGQGAGEQYF.

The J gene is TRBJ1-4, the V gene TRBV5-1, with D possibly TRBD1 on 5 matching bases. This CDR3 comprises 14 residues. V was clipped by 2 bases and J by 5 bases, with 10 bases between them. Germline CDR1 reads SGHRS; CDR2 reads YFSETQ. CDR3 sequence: CASSFGGENEKLFF. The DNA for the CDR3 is TGCGCCAGCAGCTTTGGAGGGGAGAATGAAAAACTGTTTTTT.

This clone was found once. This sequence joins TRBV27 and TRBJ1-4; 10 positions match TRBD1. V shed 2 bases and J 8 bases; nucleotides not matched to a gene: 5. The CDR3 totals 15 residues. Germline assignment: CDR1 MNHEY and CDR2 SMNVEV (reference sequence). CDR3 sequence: CASSLTTGGVEKLFF. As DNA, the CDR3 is TGTGCCAGCAGTTTAACGACAGGGGGCGTCGAAAAACTGTTTTTT.

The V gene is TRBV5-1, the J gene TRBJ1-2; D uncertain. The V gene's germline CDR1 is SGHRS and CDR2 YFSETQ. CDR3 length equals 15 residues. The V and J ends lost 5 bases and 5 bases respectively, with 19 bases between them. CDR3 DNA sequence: TGCGCCAGCAGTTCGGGGAGGGCGCGAGGGTATGGCTACACCTTC. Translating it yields CASSSGRARGYGYTF.

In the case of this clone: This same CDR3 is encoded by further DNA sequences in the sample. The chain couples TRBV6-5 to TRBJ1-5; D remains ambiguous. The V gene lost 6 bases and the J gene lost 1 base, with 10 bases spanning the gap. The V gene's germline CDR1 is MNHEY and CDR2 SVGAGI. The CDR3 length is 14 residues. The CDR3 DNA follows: TGTGCCAGCAGGGAGGGCTTAAGCAATCAGCCCCAGCATTTT. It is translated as CASREGLSNQPQHF.

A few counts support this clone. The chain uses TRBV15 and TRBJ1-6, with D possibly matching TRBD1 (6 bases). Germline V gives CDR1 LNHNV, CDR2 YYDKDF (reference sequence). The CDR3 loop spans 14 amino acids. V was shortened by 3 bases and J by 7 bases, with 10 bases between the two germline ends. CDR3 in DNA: TGTGCCACCAGCAGGACAGGACAGAATTCACCCCTCCACTTT. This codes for CATSRTGQNSPLHF.

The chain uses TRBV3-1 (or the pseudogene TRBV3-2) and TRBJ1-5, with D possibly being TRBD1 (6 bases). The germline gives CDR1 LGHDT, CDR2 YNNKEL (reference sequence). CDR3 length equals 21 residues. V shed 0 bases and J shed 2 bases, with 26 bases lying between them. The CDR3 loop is CASSQDHRVMAGEGGNQPQHF. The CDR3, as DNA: TGTGCCAGCAGCCAAGATCATAGGGTTATGGCAGGGGAAGGCGGCAATCAGCCCCAGCATTTT.

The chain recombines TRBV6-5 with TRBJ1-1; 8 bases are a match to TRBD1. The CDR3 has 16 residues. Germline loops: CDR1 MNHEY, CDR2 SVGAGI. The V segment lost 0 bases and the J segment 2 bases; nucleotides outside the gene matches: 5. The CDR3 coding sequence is TGTGCCAGCAGTTACTCCCCGGACAGGGCTAACACTGAAGCTTTCTTT. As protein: CASSYSPDRANTEAFF.

The CDR3 reads CASSHSPLSGNTIYF. The CDR3 DNA follows: TGTGCCAGCAGCCACAGTCCACTTTCTGGAAACACCATATATTTT. The rearrangement joins TRBV6-6 to TRBJ1-3, with no clear D. The germline V gene has CDR1 MNHNY and CDR2 SVGAGI (reference sequence). Trimming shortened V by 6 bases and J by 1 base, and 13 bases separated the two germline ends. The CDR3 spans 15 residues.

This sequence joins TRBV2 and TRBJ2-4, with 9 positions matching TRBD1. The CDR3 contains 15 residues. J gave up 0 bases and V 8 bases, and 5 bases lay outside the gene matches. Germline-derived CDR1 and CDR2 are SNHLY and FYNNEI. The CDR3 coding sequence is TGTGCCAGCGGGACAGGGAGACTAGCCAAAAACATTCAGTACTTC. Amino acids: CASGTGRLAKNIQYF.

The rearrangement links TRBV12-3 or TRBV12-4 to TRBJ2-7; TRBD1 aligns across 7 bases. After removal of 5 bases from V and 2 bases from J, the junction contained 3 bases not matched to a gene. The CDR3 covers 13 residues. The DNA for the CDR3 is TGTGCCAGCAGTGTTGACAGGGCCTACGAGCAGTACTTC. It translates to CASSVDRAYEQYF.

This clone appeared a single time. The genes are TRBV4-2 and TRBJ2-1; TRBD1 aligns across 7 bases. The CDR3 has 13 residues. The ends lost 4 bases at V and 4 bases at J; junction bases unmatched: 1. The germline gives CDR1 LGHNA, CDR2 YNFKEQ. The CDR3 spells CASSPTGYNEQFF. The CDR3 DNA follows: TGTGCCAGCAGCCCGACAGGGTACAATGAGCAGTTCTTC.

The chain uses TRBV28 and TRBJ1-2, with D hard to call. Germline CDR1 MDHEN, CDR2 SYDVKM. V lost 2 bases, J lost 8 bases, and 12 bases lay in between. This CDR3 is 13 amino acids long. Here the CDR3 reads CASSLGGSQGYTF. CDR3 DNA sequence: TGTGCCAGCAGTTTAGGAGGATCCCAGGGCTACACCTTC.

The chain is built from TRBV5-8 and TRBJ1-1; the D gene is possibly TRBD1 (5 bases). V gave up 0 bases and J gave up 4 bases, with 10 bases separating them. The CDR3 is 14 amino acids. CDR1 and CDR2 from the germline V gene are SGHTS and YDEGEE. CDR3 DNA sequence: TGTGCCAGCAGCTTGGCCTTAGGGGTCACTGAAGCTTTCTTT. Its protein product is CASSLALGVTEAFF.

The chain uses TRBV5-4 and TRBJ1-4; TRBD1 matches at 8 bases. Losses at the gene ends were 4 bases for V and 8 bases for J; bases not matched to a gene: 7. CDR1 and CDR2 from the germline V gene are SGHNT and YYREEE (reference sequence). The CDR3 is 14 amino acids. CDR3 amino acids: CASSQGQGREKLFF. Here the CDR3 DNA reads TGTGCCAGCAGCCAAGGACAGGGTCGAGAAAAACTGTTTTTT.

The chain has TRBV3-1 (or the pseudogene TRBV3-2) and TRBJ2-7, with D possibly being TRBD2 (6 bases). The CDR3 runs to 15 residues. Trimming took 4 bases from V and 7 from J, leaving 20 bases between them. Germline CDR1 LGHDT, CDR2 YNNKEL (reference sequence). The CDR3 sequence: CASSPPGGKMREQYF. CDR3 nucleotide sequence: TGTGCCAGCAGCCCCCCCGGAGGGAAGATGAGGGAGCAGTACTTC.

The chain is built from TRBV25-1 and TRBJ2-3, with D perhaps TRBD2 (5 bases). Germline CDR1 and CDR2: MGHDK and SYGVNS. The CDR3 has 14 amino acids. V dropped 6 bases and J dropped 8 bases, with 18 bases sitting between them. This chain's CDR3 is CASSTSGVAGTQYF. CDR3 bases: TGTGCCAGCAGCACTTCCGGGGTCGCAGGTACGCAGTATTTT.

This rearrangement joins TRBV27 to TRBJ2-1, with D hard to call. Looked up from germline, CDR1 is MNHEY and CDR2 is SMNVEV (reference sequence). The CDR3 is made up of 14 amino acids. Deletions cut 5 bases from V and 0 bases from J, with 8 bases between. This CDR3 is CASSAGSSYNEQFF. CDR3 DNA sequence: TGTGCCAGCAGTGCTGGCAGCTCCTACAATGAGCAGTTCTTC.

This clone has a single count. In nucleotides, the CDR3 is TGTGCCAGCAGTCCAGGGTCAGATACGCAGTATTTT. It yields the protein CASSPGSDTQYF. The J gene is TRBJ2-3, the V gene TRBV28, with TRBD1 as a possible D gene (5 bases). Trimming shortened V by 5 bases and J by 4 bases, and 7 bases separated the two germline ends. Germline loops: CDR1 MDHEN, CDR2 SYDVKM. This CDR3 contains 12 residues. Full variable domain (rest looked up from reference TRBV28 and TRBJ2-3): DVKVTQSSRYLVKRTGEKVFLECVQDMDHENMFWYRQDPGLGLRLIYFSYDVKMKEKGDIPEGYSVSREKKERFSLILESASTNQTSMYLCASSPGSDTQYFGPGTRLTVL.

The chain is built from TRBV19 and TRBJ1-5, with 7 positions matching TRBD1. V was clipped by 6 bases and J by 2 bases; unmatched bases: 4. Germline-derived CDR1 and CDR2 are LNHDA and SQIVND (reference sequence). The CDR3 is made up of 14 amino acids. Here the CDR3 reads CASRQGLGNQPQHF. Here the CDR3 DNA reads TGTGCCAGTAGACAGGGGCTCGGCAATCAGCCCCAGCATTTT.

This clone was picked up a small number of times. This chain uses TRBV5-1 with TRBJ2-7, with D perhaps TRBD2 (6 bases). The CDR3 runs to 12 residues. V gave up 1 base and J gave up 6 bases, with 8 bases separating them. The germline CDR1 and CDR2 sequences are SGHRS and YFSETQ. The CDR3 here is CASSLFGGEQYF. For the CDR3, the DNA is TGCGCCAGCAGCTTGTTCGGGGGCGAGCAGTACTTC. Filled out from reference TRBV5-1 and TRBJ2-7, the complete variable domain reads KAGVTQTPRYLIKTRGQQVTLSCSPISGHRSVSWYQQTPGQGLQFLFEYFSETQRNKGNFPGRFSGRQFSNSRSEMNVSTLELGDSALYLCASSLFGGEQYFGPGTRLTVT.

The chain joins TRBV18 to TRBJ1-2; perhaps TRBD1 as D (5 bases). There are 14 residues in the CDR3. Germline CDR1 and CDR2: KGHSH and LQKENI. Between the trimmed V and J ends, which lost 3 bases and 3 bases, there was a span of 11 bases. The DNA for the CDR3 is TGTGCCAGCTCACCGGCAGGGTTTGACTATGGCTACACCTTC. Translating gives CASSPAGFDYGYTF.

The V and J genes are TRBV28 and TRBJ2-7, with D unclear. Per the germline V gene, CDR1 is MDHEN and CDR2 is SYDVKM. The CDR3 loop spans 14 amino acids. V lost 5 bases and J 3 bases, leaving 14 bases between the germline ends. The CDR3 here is CASSPPQIYYEQYF. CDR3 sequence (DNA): TGTGCCAGCAGTCCCCCACAGATCTACTACGAGCAGTACTTC.

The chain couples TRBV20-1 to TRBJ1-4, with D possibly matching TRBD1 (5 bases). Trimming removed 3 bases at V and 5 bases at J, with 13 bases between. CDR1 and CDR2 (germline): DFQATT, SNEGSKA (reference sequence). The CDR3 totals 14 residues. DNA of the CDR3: TGCAGTGCTAGTCCCACTGGGGCGAATGAAAAACTGTTTTTT. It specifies CSASPTGANEKLFF.

The CDR3 sequence is CASSAYRGRSGNTIYF. In nucleotides, the CDR3 is TGTGCCAGCAGCGCTTACAGGGGTCGGTCTGGAAACACCATATATTTT. This chain uses TRBV5-6 with TRBJ1-3, with 7 bases matching TRBD1. The germline gives CDR1 SGHDT, CDR2 YYEEEE. With V trimmed by 4 bases and J by 1 base, 8 bases remained unmatched. The CDR3 sequence is 16 residues long.

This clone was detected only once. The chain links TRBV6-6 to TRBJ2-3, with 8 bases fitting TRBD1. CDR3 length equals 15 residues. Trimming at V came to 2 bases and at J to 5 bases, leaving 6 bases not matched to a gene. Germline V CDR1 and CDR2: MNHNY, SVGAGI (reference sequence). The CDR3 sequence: CASSYVGQGQDTQYF. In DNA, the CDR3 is TGTGCCAGCAGTTACGTCGGACAGGGTCAAGATACGCAGTATTTT.

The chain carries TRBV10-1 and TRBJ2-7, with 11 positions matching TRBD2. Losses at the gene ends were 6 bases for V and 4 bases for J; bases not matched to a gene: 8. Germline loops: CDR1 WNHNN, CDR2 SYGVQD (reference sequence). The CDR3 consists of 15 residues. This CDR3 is CASSHGTSGEYEQYF. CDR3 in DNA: TGCGCCAGCAGCCACGGGACTAGCGGAGAATACGAGCAGTACTTC.

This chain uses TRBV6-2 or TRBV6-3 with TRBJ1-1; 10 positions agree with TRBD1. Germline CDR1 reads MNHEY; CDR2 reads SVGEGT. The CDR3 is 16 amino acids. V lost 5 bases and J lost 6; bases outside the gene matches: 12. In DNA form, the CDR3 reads TGTGCCAGCAGTAGATCGGGACAGGGGAATATTCCTGAAGCTTTCTTT. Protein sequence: CASSRSGQGNIPEAFF.